The sequence of this T cell receptor (beta chain) was determined in a study of blood T cell repertoires in COVID-19 (dated by TCRdb to the early 2020s). Study-wide context: The collaborator samples originated in the United States, Italy and Spain and spanned the acute and convalescent phases of COVID-19. The sample metadata nearly always contained a de-identified subject ID, COVID-19 status, age in years and sex. Where available, HLA class I and class II types were obtained from metadata supplied by the sample provider rather than from assay-based typing. The prospective study material was composed of cDNA or gDNA derived from T cells, B-cell-depleted T cells, or PBMCs. A freely available public database, intended as a resource for researchers studying the immune response to SARS-CoV-2, is where the repertoires were released. Samples came from the ongoing ImmuneRACE study (first 160 participants) plus 1,254 subjects from 6 global collaborators. Deeply sampled blood TCRbeta repertoires from subjects exposed to, actively infected with, or recovered from COVID-19 were included in the dataset. Overall study outcomes, separate from this receptor: How much clinical and demographic metadata was included differed by source and by participant, and the metadata was provided uncurated.

Whole blood was collected in K2EDTA tubes by collaborating institutions according to the institutions' own protocols. Collaborator samples were shipped for TCRbeta analysis as frozen whole blood, isolated PBMCs, or DNA extracted from either sample type. As to this clone: It lacks a known antigen. No base-level quality is on record; no much larger clone is a single base apart.

CDR1 and CDR2 are drawn from the germline V gene: LGHNA, YNFKEQ. Inclusive of the bounding cysteine and phenylalanine, the CDR3 is 16 residues long. Of all the DNA, just the CDR3 is kept, 48 bases in frame from base 1. V ends up 1 base short and J 5 bases short, with an unmatched junction base count of 4. TCRbeta CDR3 regions were amplified from genomic DNA using the immunoSEQ Assay, a bias-controlled multiplex PCR. As for the authors' bioinformatics: Within the assay, amplification of reference gene primers was used to estimate how many nucleated cells each sample contained. Sequence reads were collapsed and filtered to measure the absolute abundance of every unique TCRbeta CDR3 rearrangement. Productive Simpson clonality was computed per sample as the square root of Simpson's diversity index over productive rearrangements. TCRdb retrieved this table from immuneACCESS and kept in-frame rearrangements only. Not all clones are present; in checked studies, unresolved V genes account for under half, and no reason is known for the remainder. V, J and clone size were drawn from that table, and D and trimming were deduced from the DNA. This sample holds 300,000 to 400,000 clones; around nine tenths were observed only once. The top ten clones comprise 1% of the sample.

Source material: peripheral blood. The V and J segments used are TRBV4-2 and TRBJ1-6, with 8 middle bases fitting TRBD1. This sequence was found in a man aged 45 to 65 with active or convalescent COVID-19. The CDR3 reads as follows: CASSQVSGQDNSPLHF. Read as DNA, the sequence is TGTGCCAGCAGCCAAGTCTCGGGACAGGATAATTCACCCCTCCACTTT.